This T cell receptor (beta chain) was recorded in a study of neurological immune-mediated disorders. This clonotype occurred many times. Its specificity is unknown. Deletions cut 0 bases from V and 7 bases from J, with 5 bases between. Germline V gene sequence: CDR1 SGHRS, CDR2 YFSETQ. CDR3 length: 11 amino acids. Study observations and caveats: Phylogenetically, 18 of 34 multiple sclerosis patients' repertoires fell into one related-CDR3 cluster, a possible signature.

A single run covered 15-18 subjects with over 200 million TCR-beta sequences. TCRdb reprocessed the 5' RACE reads with MiXCR, giving one entry per CDR3 protein. The sample gives roughly 100,000 distinct CDR3 sequences, roughly 3.5% of which show up once; under 6.5% is in the top ten. The gene calls are TRBV5-1 and TRBJ2-7; D gene ambiguous. Material for sequencing was PBMCs. The clonotype originates from a woman under 30 with multiple sclerosis. The CDR3 spells CASSLEGEQYF. The CDR3 DNA reads TGCGCCAGCAGCTTGGAGGGAGAGCAGTACTTC.